The TCR beta chain under discussion was sequenced for a study of T cells after yellow fever vaccination. At the level of the study: SMART-Seq v4 Ultra Low Input served to prepare low-cell-number fractions. Study conclusions and caveats: Booster samples showed a return of most primary-vaccination clones (roughly 96% CD4, approximately 88% CD8). A weaker but faster secondary response was observed, peaking on day 5 versus 15.

The 5'RACE template-switching step produced TCR cDNA and added a universal primer site and UMIs. TCRdb reprocessed the 5' RACE reads with MiXCR, giving one entry per CDR3 protein. Among about 630,000 distinct CDR3 sequences listed, 9% to 15% were seen once. The CDR3 is 15 residues long. Between the trimmed V and J ends, which lost 3 bases and 6 bases, there was a span of 19 bases. Germline V gives CDR1 DFQATT, CDR2 SNEGSKA (reference sequence). This clonotype was detected a few times. Antigen: not known. This sequence joins TRBV20-1 and TRBJ2-3; a weak D match, TRBD2 (7 bases). The TCR originated in a young man who received the YFV17D yellow fever vaccine. Sequences were derived from PBMCs, sampled on the day of the yellow fever booster vaccination. CDR3: CSASYADGGGDTQYF. For the CDR3, the DNA is TGCAGTGCTAGCTATGCGGACGGCGGGGGCGATACGCAGTATTTT.